This T cell receptor beta chain was retrieved from a study of Tregs in tolerant kidney transplant recipients. Whole-study findings and limits: The small number of patients limits these findings pending further validation. Donor-specific Treg expansion exceeded global Treg expansion in tolerant patients, suggesting antigen drive. The most relevant donor-specific Treg TCRbeta repertoire apparently came from expansion with activated donor B cells.

V lost 2 bases and J 0 bases, leaving 16 bases between the germline ends. CDR3 length equals 17 residues. Per the germline V gene, CDR1 is LNHDA and CDR2 is SQIVND (reference sequence). Concerning this clone: No antigen is known for it. The CDR3 end is not reached by the read, which stops 3 residues before it; the germline J gene fills it in.

Thawed PBMCs were FACS-sorted into unstimulated CD4+CD25+CD127- regulatory T cells, CD4+CD25- non-regulatory cells, CD4 and CD8 cells. Profiled with immunoSEQ multiplex PCR; TCRdb holds only in-frame clones, not every one. This sample contains over 25,000 clones. This chain uses TRBV19 with TRBJ1-1; a weak D match, TRBD1 (5 bases). Source: CD8+ T cells from blood, taken before the transplant. This clonotype was sampled from a human donor who received a combined kidney and bone marrow transplant. The sequenced part of the CDR3 DNA is TGTGCCAGTAGTATAAGTTTCAGGGATCTAATGAACACTGAA. This encodes CASSISFRDLMNTE. The whole CDR3 reads CASSISFRDLMNTEAFF.